Each of the 6 T cell receptor beta chains below was sequenced from the same sample in a study of T cell repertoires in aging, cancer and after chemotherapy (dated by TCRdb to the late 2010s). TCRdb shows the sequencer as Illumina MiSeq. Rearranged TRB sequences spanning V, D and J segments were amplified by multiplex touch-down PCR using a mixed TRB-A/B primer pool. The public reads were reprocessed in TCRdb via fastp at Q25 and MiXCR, keeping in-frame beta chains. Under each unique CDR3 protein, matching rows form one entry showing the most common genes and DNA. The sample table shows around 6,000 distinct CDR3 sequences, and 23% are seen once. 4% to 4.5% of the sample is taken by the ten largest. Instead of sorted cells or RNA, genomic DNA extracted from peripheral blood served as the source for amplifying TCR beta rearrangements. Specimen: blood. These receptors all come from a human donor with a blood cancer.

About this clonotype itself: Its ends do not fully match the called genes, so a read error is possible. V is TRBV6-1 and J is TRBJ2-1, with 9 bases aligning to TRBD1. The CDR3 loop spans 16 amino acids. Germline CDR1 and CDR2: MNHNS and SASEGT. The CDR3 loop reads CASRSQGAVSYNEQFF. The CDR3 DNA reads TGCGCCAGCAGGTCACAGGGGGCTGTCTCCTACAATGAGCAGTTCTTC.

By its share, this clonotype is medium-sized. Its ends do not fully match the called genes, so a read error is possible. The gene calls are TRBV30 and TRBJ2-6; 7 positions match TRBD1. Germline-derived CDR1 and CDR2 are GTSNPN and SVGIG (reference sequence). The CDR3 is 12 amino acids. For the CDR3, the DNA is TGTGCCTTCAGAGGACAGGCCCACGTCCTGACTTTC. Translated: CAFRGQAHVLTF.

This clonotype is labeled medium-sized (0.01 to 0.1%). The CDR3 region has the DNA TGTGCCACCAGGTCGGGCAGGGGGACGAATACGCAGTATTTT. Its translation: CATRSGRGTNTQYF. The chain carries TRBV15 and TRBJ2-3, with 7 bases that match TRBD1. The V gene's germline CDR1 is LNHNV and CDR2 YYDKDF (reference sequence). Trimming cost V 6 bases and J 7 bases; bases outside gene matches: 10. The CDR3 has 14 amino acids.

This clonotype is medium-sized. This chain connects TRBV18 to TRBJ2-5, with 8 bases lining up with TRBD2. Germline assignment: CDR1 KGHSH and CDR2 LQKENI. CDR3 size: 15 residues. Trimming removed 4 bases from V and 4 bases from J; junction bases left unmatched: 8. CDR3 coding DNA: TGTGCCAGCTCACGCCCGGAGCTAGCGGGAGAGACCCAGTACTTC. Residues: CASSRPELAGETQYF.

The sample holds a few counts of this clonotype. The V call is TRBV5-4, the J call TRBJ1-3, with 8 bases fitting TRBD1. V shed 2 bases, J shed 0 bases, and the junction held 7 bases outside the gene matches. The CDR3 extends over 17 amino acids. Germline lookup yields CDR1 SGHNT and CDR2 YYREEE (reference sequence). CDR3 amino acids: CASSFYRGASSGNTIYF. The CDR3 nucleotides are TGTGCCAGCAGCTTTTACAGGGGGGCAAGCTCTGGAAACACCATATATTTT.

This clonotype is labeled as medium-sized. This chain connects TRBV6-5 to TRBJ2-2; TRBD1 matches 7 bases. Germline assignment: CDR1 MNHEY and CDR2 SVGAGI. The CDR3 sequence is 17 residues long. V shed 2 bases and J 2 bases; nucleotides not matched to a gene: 8. This chain's CDR3 is CASSYAEGQANTGELFF. DNA for the CDR3: TGTGCCAGCAGTTACGCCGAAGGACAGGCAAACACCGGGGAGCTGTTTTTT.